These 21 T cell receptor beta chains were sequenced from one sample in a study of T cells in localized non-small cell lung cancer. The assay was immunoSEQ multiplex PCR, and TCRdb's table has in-frame clones only and misses some. The sample lists about 70,000 clones, 86% seen once, with roughly 22% in the top ten. The specimen comprised peripheral blood, sampled before any cancer treatment. Receptors originate from a male donor older than 55 with stage III squamous cell lung carcinoma.

This rearrangement joins TRBV7-2 to TRBJ2-7; possible D gene TRBD2, 5 bases. CDR3 length equals 15 residues. Trimming shortened V by 8 bases and J by 2 bases, and 19 bases separated the two germline ends. Per the germline V gene, CDR1 is SGHTA and CDR2 is FQGNSA. The CDR3 DNA follows: TGTGCCAGCGGCATTACCCGAGGGATGACCTACGAGCAGTACTTC. Its protein is CASGITRGMTYEQYF.

This clone was seen a handful of times. V is TRBV29-1 and J is TRBJ2-1; D is possibly TRBD2 (6 bases). V lost 3 bases to trimming and J lost 5 bases, with 11 bases between them. CDR1 is SQVTM and CDR2 is ANQGSEA in the germline V gene. CDR3 length: 13 amino acids. This CDR3 is CSVETGVHNEQFF. In DNA form, the CDR3 reads TGCAGCGTTGAGACGGGGGTACACAATGAGCAGTTCTTC.

The genes are TRBV30 and TRBJ1-1; tentatively, D is TRBD1 (6 bases). Germline lookup yields CDR1 GTSNPN and CDR2 SVGIG (reference sequence). The CDR3 is 14 amino acids. Between the trimmed V and J ends, which lost 2 bases and 3 bases, there was a span of 13 bases. The CDR3 sequence: CAWSWGGGHTEAFF. CDR3 nucleotides: TGTGCCTGGAGTTGGGGTGGGGGGCACACTGAAGCTTTCTTT. Based on the CDR3 plus reference TRBV30 and TRBJ1-1, the full variable domain is SQTIHQWPATLVQPVGSPLSLECTVEGTSNPNLYWYRQAAGRGLQLLFYSVGIGQISSEVPQNLSASRPQDRQFILSSKKLLLSDSGFYLCAWSWGGGHTEAFFGQGTRLTVV.

The J gene is TRBJ2-2, the V gene TRBV6-1; 8 positions agree with TRBD1. The V gene's germline CDR1 is MNHNS and CDR2 SASEGT. This CDR3 region has 16 residues. The junction had 5 bases not matched to a gene; V was cut back by 1 base and J by 4 bases. In DNA, the CDR3 is TGTGCCAGCAGTGAAGGGGCAGGGGGCTTCACCGGGGAGCTGTTTTTT. Translation gives CASSEGAGGFTGELFF.

The chain recombines TRBV10-1 with TRBJ1-1; maybe TRBD1 (5 bases). CDR1 is WNHNN, CDR2 SYGVQD, per germline (reference sequence). The V end was cut by 0 bases, the J end by 9 bases, with 14 bases between. The CDR3 totals 14 residues. DNA for the CDR3: TGCGCCAGCAGTGAGTCGGGGGTGCTCGGGAAAGCTTTCTTT. It is translated as CASSESGVLGKAFF.

This clone was counted only a few times. Here the CDR3 reads CASSSRQIYEQYF. CDR3 sequence (DNA): TGTGCCAGCAGCTCAAGACAGATCTACGAGCAGTACTTC. This chain uses TRBV7-8 with TRBJ2-7, with D tentatively TRBD1 (5 bases). Germline CDR1 and CDR2: SGHVS and FQNEAQ. This CDR3 spans 13 amino acids. V lost 4 bases, J lost 3 bases, and 10 bases lay in between.

The rearrangement links TRBV6-1 to TRBJ2-3; D assignment may be TRBD1 or TRBD2 (6 bases each). The CDR3 spans 15 residues. Per the germline V gene, CDR1 is MNHNS and CDR2 is SASEGT. The V and J ends lost 2 bases and 1 base respectively, with 10 bases between them. The CDR3, as DNA: TGTGCCAGCAGTGAATGGGGGGCAGGCACAGATACGCAGTATTTT. Translated: CASSEWGAGTDTQYF.

This sequence joins TRBV7-2 and TRBJ1-6; maybe TRBD1 (6 bases). The CDR3 runs to 13 residues. Germline V gene data show CDR1 as SGHTA and CDR2 as FQGNSA. V shed 3 bases and J shed 10 bases, with 10 bases lying between them. CDR3 sequence (DNA): TGTGCCAGCAGCTTGGGGGGGCAATCACCCCTCCACTTT. Amino acid sequence: CASSLGGQSPLHF.

The chain employs TRBV28 and TRBJ1-4; possibly TRBD1 for D (6 bases). Deletions cut 7 bases from V and 8 bases from J, with 14 bases between. CDR1 is MDHEN and CDR2 is SYDVKM in the germline V gene. The CDR3 spans 13 residues. CDR3 in DNA: TGTGCCAGCATCCCGGGGGGCCGGGAAAAACTGTTTTTT. As protein: CASIPGGREKLFF.

The chain carries TRBV2 and TRBJ1-5; the D gene is possibly TRBD1 (5 bases). This CDR3 spans 14 amino acids. With 7 bases removed from V and 3 bases from J, the gap between germline ends came to 13 bases. In germline, CDR1 is SNHLY, CDR2 FYNNEI. The CDR3 region is CASNGRGDNQPQHF. The CDR3 DNA sequence: TGTGCCAGCAACGGCCGGGGCGACAATCAGCCCCAGCATTTT.

The chain links TRBV10-1 to TRBJ2-5; 13 bases are a match to TRBD2. The CDR3 has 16 residues. Trimming took 5 bases from V and 5 from J; bases not matched to a gene: 8. Germline-derived CDR1 and CDR2 are WNHNN and SYGVQD (reference sequence). The CDR3 coding sequence is TGCGCCAGCAGTATGGGACTAGCGGGGATGTTGGAGACCCAGTACTTC. Protein: CASSMGLAGMLETQYF.

V and J are TRBV19 and TRBJ2-6; D is unclear. Germline V gives CDR1 LNHDA, CDR2 SQIVND (reference sequence). The CDR3 totals 14 residues. Trimming stripped 7 bases from V and 1 base from J, with 8 bases between. DNA of the CDR3: TGTGCCAGTACCATAGATTCTGGGGCCAACGTCCTGACTTTC. Translation: CASTIDSGANVLTF.

The chain is built from TRBV27 and TRBJ2-7, with D unclear. V was cut by 4 bases and J by 2 bases, with 9 bases left in between. CDR1 is MNHEY, CDR2 SMNVEV, per germline (reference sequence). This CDR3 contains 13 residues. CDR3 protein: CASSSTPPYEQYV. In DNA form, the CDR3 reads TGTGCCAGCAGTTCGACCCCCCCCTACGAGCAGTACGTC.

V usage is TRBV10-3 and J usage is TRBJ2-5; TRBD1 might be the D (6 bases). Germline V gene sequence: CDR1 ENHRY, CDR2 SYGVKD. The CDR3 has 13 residues. V lost 4 bases to trimming and J lost 3 bases, with 9 bases between them. DNA for the CDR3: TGTGCCATCAGTGGGCAGGGGAAAGAGACCCAGTACTTC. Its protein product is CAISGQGKETQYF.

By proportion, this clone is medium-sized. The gene calls are TRBV4-1 and TRBJ1-6; TRBD1 is a possible D gene (5 bases). The CDR3 sequence is 17 residues long. The V gene lost 1 base and the J gene lost 6 bases, with 16 bases spanning the gap. From germline, CDR1 is MGHRA and CDR2 YSYEKL. In DNA, the CDR3 is TGCGCCAGCAGCCAAGTCGATTTGGGACTGATTAATTCACCCCTCCACTTT. Its translation is CASSQVDLGLINSPLHF.

The rearrangement joins TRBV7-2 to TRBJ1-3; 9 nucleotides match TRBD1. The ends lost 1 base at V and 9 bases at J; junction bases unmatched: 7. In germline, CDR1 is SGHTA, CDR2 FQGNSA. The CDR3 covers 15 residues. The CDR3 reads CASSLEGDRVSTIYF. DNA of the CDR3: TGTGCCAGCAGCTTAGAGGGGGACAGGGTATCCACCATATATTTT.

The V gene is TRBV14, the J gene TRBJ2-3; the D is unclear. CDR3 length equals 17 residues. Germline lookup yields CDR1 SGHDN and CDR2 FVKESK. V lost 0 bases, J lost 0 bases, and 13 bases lay in between. CDR3 residues: CASSQDSLFPSTDTQYF. DNA for the CDR3: TGTGCCAGCAGCCAAGATTCGTTATTCCCTAGCACAGATACGCAGTATTTT.

The J gene is TRBJ2-2, the V gene TRBV5-1; possibly TRBD2 for D (5 bases). The V end was cut by 2 bases, the J end by 1 base, with 12 bases between. CDR1 is SGHRS and CDR2 is YFSETQ in the germline V gene. The CDR3 spans 16 residues. For the CDR3, the DNA is TGCGCCAGCAGCTTCGGGTCGGGGTTGAACACCGGGGAGCTGTTTTTT. It codes for CASSFGSGLNTGELFF.

The sample holds a few counts of this clone. The rearrangement joins TRBV19 to TRBJ2-5; 7 bases are shared with TRBD1. The CDR3 is 16 residues long. CDR1 LNHDA and CDR2 SQIVND come from the germline V gene (reference sequence). V lost 4 bases to trimming and J lost 4 bases; unmatched junction nucleotides: 12. The chain's CDR3 is CASSREGGVEGETQYF. CDR3 in DNA: TGTGCCAGTAGTAGGGAAGGGGGCGTCGAAGGAGAGACCCAGTACTTC.

The CDR3 nucleotides read TGTGCCATCAGTGAGTCCGGAGGTAACTATGGCTACACCTTC. It yields the protein CAISESGGNYGYTF. The chain links TRBV10-3 to TRBJ1-2; D gene unclear. V lost 0 bases and J 1 base, leaving 6 bases between the germline ends. This CDR3 is 14 amino acids long. Germline V gene sequence: CDR1 ENHRY, CDR2 SYGVKD.

This clone was observed a single time. J is TRBJ2-2 and V is TRBV5-1; 10 bases are shared with TRBD2. Trimming cost V 4 bases and J 1 base; bases outside gene matches: 4. The CDR3 extends over 16 amino acids. Germline loops: CDR1 SGHRS, CDR2 YFSETQ. The CDR3 region is CASSGRLAGNTGELFF. The CDR3, as DNA: TGCGCCAGCAGCGGCAGACTAGCGGGGAACACCGGGGAGCTGTTTTTT.